This passage covers 17 T cell receptor beta chains from one sample sequenced in a study of CXCR3-negative and CXCR3-positive naive CD8 T cells. The TRB libraries of cDNA were built by UMI-labeled 5' RACE. Following a re-call of the 5' RACE reads, TCRdb has one entry per CDR3 protein and lacks DNA. The sample includes tens of thousands of distinct CDR3 sequences. Sequenced input: naive CXCR3- CD8+ T cells from blood. Described subset: CD45RO-CCR7+CD27+CD95- naive CD8+ T cells lacking CXCR3 (TNR3-). All receptors come from a human donor in good health. Some clones in this sample may be carry-over from other donors' samples.

The chain recombines TRBV28 with TRBJ1-5; the D gene TCRdb calls, TRBD1, cannot be checked with no DNA. The CDR3 has 14 residues. CDR1 and CDR2 (germline): MDHEN, SYDVKM. CDR3 region: CASSARDSNQPQHF.

The rearrangement links TRBV3-1 to TRBJ2-3; the TCRdb call, TRBD2, lacks DNA for checking. Germline loops: CDR1 LGHDT, CDR2 YNNKEL (reference sequence). The CDR3 extends over 16 amino acids. CDR3: CASSQVLARSTDTQYF.

The V and J genes are TRBV10-1 and TRBJ2-1; TCRdb names TRBD1, which stays unverified in the absence of DNA. The V gene's germline CDR1 is WNHNN and CDR2 SYGVQD (reference sequence). The CDR3 has 15 amino acids. CDR3 residues: CASSDVPGGHNEQFF.

The CDR3 sequence is CASSATHREQFF. The chain combines TRBV27 with TRBJ2-1. There are 12 residues in the CDR3. In germline, CDR1 is MNHEY, CDR2 SMNVEV (reference sequence).

The chain recombines TRBV27 with TRBJ2-1. Germline-derived CDR1 and CDR2 are MNHEY and SMNVEV (reference sequence). The CDR3 consists of 14 residues. The chain's CDR3 is CASSSGLFYNEQFF.

The chain combines TRBV12-3 or TRBV12-4 with TRBJ2-6; TCRdb returns TRBD1, unconfirmable since there is no DNA. The CDR3 contains 14 residues. This chain's CDR3 is CASTGVPGANVLTF.

J is TRBJ2-7 and V is TRBV28. This CDR3 spans 11 amino acids. Germline V gene sequence: CDR1 MDHEN, CDR2 SYDVKM. CDR3 residues: CASTFLGEQYF. The whole variable domain, remainder taken from reference TRBV28 and TRBJ2-7, is DVKVTQSSRYLVKRTGEKVFLECVQDMDHENMFWYRQDPGLGLRLIYFSYDVKMKEKGDIPEGYSVSREKKERFSLILESASTNQTSMYLCASTFLGEQYFGPGTRLTVT.

V and J are TRBV29-1 and TRBJ2-7; TCRdb gives TRBD2 as the D gene, but with no DNA this cannot be confirmed. CDR1 is SQVTM and CDR2 is ANQGSEA in the germline V gene. CDR3 length equals 16 residues. Here the CDR3 reads CSVEGLAGDNFYEQYF.

The chain is built from TRBV29-1 and TRBJ2-5; the TCRdb D gene call, TRBD2, has no DNA to confirm it. CDR1 and CDR2 (germline): SQVTM, ANQGSEA. The CDR3 consists of 13 residues. This chain's CDR3 is CSVRGRSQETQYF.

This sequence joins TRBV21-1 and TRBJ2-7; TCRdb designates TRBD1, a call that cannot be tested without DNA. TRBV21-1 is a recognized pseudogene. CDR3 length: 16 residues. The CDR3 protein is CASSKASGGLAYEQYF.

The rearrangement links TRBV5-1 to TRBJ2-7; checking the TCRdb D call of TRBD1 is not possible without DNA. This CDR3 is 16 amino acids long. Per germline, CDR1 SGHRS and CDR2 YFSETQ. The CDR3 loop reads CASSFSSTGAFTEQYF.

This chain connects TRBV5-5 to TRBJ2-7; TCRdb selects TRBD2, and the lack of DNA leaves this call unchecked. This CDR3 has 14 amino acids. Germline lookup yields CDR1 SGHKS and CDR2 YYEKEE (reference sequence). CDR3 residues: CASSLGGPGYEQYF.

The chain recombines TRBV10-3 with TRBJ2-2; the TRBD1 assignment by TCRdb is unverifiable without DNA. CDR1 is ENHRY, CDR2 SYGVKD, per germline. The CDR3 runs to 16 residues. CDR3 sequence: CAISESGQPNTGELFF.

The CDR3 reads CAVRGYSNQPQHF. The rearrangement joins TRBV28 to TRBJ1-5. The length of the CDR3 is 13 residues. Germline V gene sequence: CDR1 MDHEN, CDR2 SYDVKM.

The chain combines TRBV20-1 with TRBJ2-2; the TCRdb call, TRBD1, lacks DNA for checking. Germline-derived CDR1 and CDR2 are DFQATT and SNEGSKA (reference sequence). The CDR3 spans 16 residues. CDR3 in amino acids: CSAPVRGRSNTGELFF.

The chain links TRBV7-6 to TRBJ2-7; as DNA is missing, the TRBD1 call by TCRdb cannot be tested. Germline V gene sequence: CDR1 SGHVS, CDR2 FNYEAQ. This CDR3 comprises 15 residues. The CDR3 region is CASSPGTVISYEQYF. The whole variable domain, remainder taken from reference TRBV7-6 and TRBJ2-7, is GAGVSQSPRYKVTKRGQDVALRCDPISGHVSLYWYRQALGQGPEFLTYFNYEAQQDKSGLPNDRFSAERPEGSISTLTIQRTEQRDSAMYRCASSPGTVISYEQYFGPGTRLTVT.

The rearrangement uses TRBV29-1 and TRBJ2-3; as DNA is missing, the TRBD1 call by TCRdb cannot be tested. The germline gives CDR1 SQVTM, CDR2 ANQGSEA. There are 14 residues in the CDR3. The CDR3: CSVEDRMGADTQYF.